These 3 T cell receptor beta chains share one sample of origin, sequenced in a study of PD-1 blockade in classical Hodgkin lymphoma. Relapses following autologous stem cell transplantation were seen in all patients, with brentuximab vedotin exposure varying. The repertoire was sequenced with immunoSEQ multiplex PCR; TCRdb's copy has only in-frame clones and lacks some. The repertoire holds fewer than 25,000 clones, with 70% to 85% as singletons. Material: peripheral blood mononuclear cells (PBMCs), obtained before the second cycle of nivolumab. These receptor sequences come from a human donor with classical Hodgkin lymphoma.

V usage is TRBV27 and J usage is TRBJ2-7; D remains ambiguous. V was cut by 2 bases and J by 0 bases, with 8 bases left in between. This CDR3 has 14 amino acids. CDR1 MNHEY and CDR2 SMNVEV come from the germline V gene (reference sequence). The CDR3 is CASSLMRSSYEQYF. CDR3 DNA: TGTGCCAGCAGTTTAATGAGGAGCTCCTACGAGCAGTACTTC.

This clone was counted between two and nine times. The CDR3, as DNA: TGTGCCAGTAAAAAAACAGGGGCCTATGGCTACACCTTC. This encodes CASKKTGAYGYTF. V is TRBV19 and J is TRBJ1-2; TRBD1 matches 7 bases. Germline V CDR1 and CDR2: LNHDA, SQIVND (reference sequence). There are 13 residues in the CDR3. The trim removed 7 bases at V and 4 bases at J, leaving 6 bases unmatched.

The chain combines TRBV6-5 with TRBJ2-3, with D tentatively TRBD1 (5 bases). The CDR3 sequence is 15 residues long. The germline V and J ends were trimmed by 6 bases and 5 bases, with 18 bases remaining between them. CDR1 and CDR2 from the germline V gene are MNHEY and SVGAGI. CDR3 coding DNA: TGTGCCAGCAGCCACCTCCGGACATCAGGAGATACGCAGTATTTT. This gives the protein CASSHLRTSGDTQYF.